This T cell receptor (beta chain) is from a study of blood T cell repertoires in COVID-19. At the level of the study: Some COVID-19 samples were acute and others convalescent; all came from the United States, Italy and Spain. In each case, the material was cDNA or gDNA derived from T cells, B-cell-depleted T cells, or PBMCs.

The CDR3 is 16 amino acids. Per germline, CDR1 LGHDT and CDR2 YNNKEL (reference sequence). V lost 3 bases and J lost 4, with 18 bases in between. TCRdb keeps only in-frame clones here, not all; method: immunoSEQ multiplex PCR. The sample holds around 190,000 clones, 80% seen once. The chain has TRBV3-1 (or the pseudogene TRBV3-2) and TRBJ1-2, with D possibly TRBD1 on 5 matching bases. The sequencing input was peripheral blood. The sequence derives from a man in his 60s with acute or convalescent COVID-19. The CDR3 reads CASSHPGGKSFYGYTF. DNA of the CDR3: TGTGCCAGCAGCCATCCCGGGGGGAAAAGTTTCTATGGCTACACCTTC.